The clone carrying this T cell receptor beta chain was counted a few times. The data belong to a study of T cells after yellow fever vaccination. The authors made TCR cDNA by 5'RACE template switching, adding a universal primer site and UMIs. TCRdb reprocessed the 5' RACE reads with MiXCR, giving one entry per CDR3 protein. This table holds around 300,000 distinct CDR3 sequences, approximately 13% found once. The CDR3 has 12 residues. Germline V CDR1 and CDR2: DFQATT, SNEGSKA (reference sequence). Trimming shortened V by 6 bases and J by 5 bases, and 14 bases separated the two germline ends. The sample here was CD4+ T cells sorted from PBMCs, taken 45 days after the yellow fever booster vaccination. The sequence came from a man aged 25-45 years who received the YFV17D yellow fever vaccine. This sequence joins TRBV20-1 and TRBJ2-7; possible D gene TRBD1, 7 bases. CDR3 protein: CSATRQGDEQYF. In nucleotides, the CDR3 is TGCAGTGCGACTAGACAGGGAGACGAGCAGTACTTC.